This TCR beta chain was documented in a study of T-cell memory formation after mild COVID-19. This CDR3 is 15 amino acids long. Deletions cut 1 base from V and 4 bases from J, with 11 bases between. Germline values: CDR1 MNHNS, CDR2 SASEGT. With constant-segment primers, 5'RACE yielded cDNA libraries of TCR alpha and TCR beta that carried sample barcodes and UMIs. TCRdb passed the 5' RACE reads through MiXCR, listing each CDR3 protein once. The table includes roughly 380,000 distinct CDR3 sequences, around 27% detected once. The sequence was obtained from an adult woman who had mild COVID-19 (a few samples of this study predate the infection). Cell type and time point are not known. Sequenced: PBMCs or a T cell subset sorted from them (not recorded which). The rearrangement links TRBV6-1 to TRBJ1-5, with D perhaps TRBD1 (5 bases). CDR3 nucleotides: TGTGCCAGCAGTGAAGGACGGGCAGGGAATCAGCCCCAGCATTTT. The encoded protein is CASSEGRAGNQPQHF.